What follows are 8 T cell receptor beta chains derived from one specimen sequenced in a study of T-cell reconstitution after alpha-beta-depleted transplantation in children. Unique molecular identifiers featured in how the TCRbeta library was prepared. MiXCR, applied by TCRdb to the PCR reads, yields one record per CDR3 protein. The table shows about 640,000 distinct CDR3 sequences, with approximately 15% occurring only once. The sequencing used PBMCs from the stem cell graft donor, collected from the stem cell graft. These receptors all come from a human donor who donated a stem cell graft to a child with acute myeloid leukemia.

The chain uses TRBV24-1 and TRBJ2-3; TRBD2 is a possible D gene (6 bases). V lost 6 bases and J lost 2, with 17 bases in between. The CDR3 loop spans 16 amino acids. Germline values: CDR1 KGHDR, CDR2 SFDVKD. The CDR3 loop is CATSSTAGPPTDTQYF. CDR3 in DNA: TGTGCCACCAGTTCGACGGCGGGGCCCCCCACAGATACGCAGTATTTT.

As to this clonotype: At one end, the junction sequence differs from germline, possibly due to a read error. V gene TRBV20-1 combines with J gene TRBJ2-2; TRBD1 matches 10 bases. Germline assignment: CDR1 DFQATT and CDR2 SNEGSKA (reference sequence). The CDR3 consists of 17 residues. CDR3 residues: CCARVFRGQGFTGELFF. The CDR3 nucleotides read TGCTGTGCTAGAGTGTTTAGGGGACAGGGGTTCACCGGGGAGCTGTTTTTT.

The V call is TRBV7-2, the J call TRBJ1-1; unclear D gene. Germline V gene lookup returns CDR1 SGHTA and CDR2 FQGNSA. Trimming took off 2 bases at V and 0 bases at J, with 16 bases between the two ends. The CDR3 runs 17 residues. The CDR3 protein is CASSLLEIQFMNTEAFF. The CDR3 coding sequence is TGTGCCAGCAGCTTACTCGAGATTCAATTCATGAACACTGAAGCTTTCTTT.

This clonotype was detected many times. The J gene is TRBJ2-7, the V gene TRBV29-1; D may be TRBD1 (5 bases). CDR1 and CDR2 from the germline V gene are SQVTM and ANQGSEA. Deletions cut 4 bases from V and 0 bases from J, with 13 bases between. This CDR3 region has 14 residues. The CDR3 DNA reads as TGCAGCGTTGGTACAGGTAGAAGCTCCTACGAGCAGTACTTC. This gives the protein CSVGTGRSSYEQYF.

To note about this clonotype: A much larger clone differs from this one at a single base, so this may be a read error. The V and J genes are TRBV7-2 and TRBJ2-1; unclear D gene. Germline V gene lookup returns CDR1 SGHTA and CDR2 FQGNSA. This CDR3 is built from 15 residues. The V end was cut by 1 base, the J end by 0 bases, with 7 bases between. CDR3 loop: CTSSLEVSSYNEQFF. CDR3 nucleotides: TGTACCAGCAGCTTAGAGGTCAGCTCCTACAATGAGCAGTTCTTC.

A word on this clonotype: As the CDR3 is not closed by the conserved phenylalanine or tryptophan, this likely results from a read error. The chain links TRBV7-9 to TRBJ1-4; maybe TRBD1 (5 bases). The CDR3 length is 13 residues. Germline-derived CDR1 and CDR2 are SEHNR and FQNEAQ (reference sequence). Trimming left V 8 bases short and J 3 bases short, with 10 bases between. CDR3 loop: CASEGRANEKLFV. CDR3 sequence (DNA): TGTGCCAGCGAGGGCAGGGCTAATGAAAAACTGTTTGTT.

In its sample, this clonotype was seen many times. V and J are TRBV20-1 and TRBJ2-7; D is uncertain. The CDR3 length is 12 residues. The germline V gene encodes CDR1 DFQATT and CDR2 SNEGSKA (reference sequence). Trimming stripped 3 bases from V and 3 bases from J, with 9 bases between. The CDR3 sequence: CSARLSIYEQYF. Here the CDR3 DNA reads TGCAGTGCTAGGCTCAGTATCTACGAGCAGTACTTC.

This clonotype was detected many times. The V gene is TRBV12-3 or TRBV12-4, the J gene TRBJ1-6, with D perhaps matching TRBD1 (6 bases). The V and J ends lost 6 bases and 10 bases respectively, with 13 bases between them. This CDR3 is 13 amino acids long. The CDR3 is CASRDSPRSPLHF. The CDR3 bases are TGTGCCAGCAGGGACAGCCCTCGATCACCCCTCCACTTT.